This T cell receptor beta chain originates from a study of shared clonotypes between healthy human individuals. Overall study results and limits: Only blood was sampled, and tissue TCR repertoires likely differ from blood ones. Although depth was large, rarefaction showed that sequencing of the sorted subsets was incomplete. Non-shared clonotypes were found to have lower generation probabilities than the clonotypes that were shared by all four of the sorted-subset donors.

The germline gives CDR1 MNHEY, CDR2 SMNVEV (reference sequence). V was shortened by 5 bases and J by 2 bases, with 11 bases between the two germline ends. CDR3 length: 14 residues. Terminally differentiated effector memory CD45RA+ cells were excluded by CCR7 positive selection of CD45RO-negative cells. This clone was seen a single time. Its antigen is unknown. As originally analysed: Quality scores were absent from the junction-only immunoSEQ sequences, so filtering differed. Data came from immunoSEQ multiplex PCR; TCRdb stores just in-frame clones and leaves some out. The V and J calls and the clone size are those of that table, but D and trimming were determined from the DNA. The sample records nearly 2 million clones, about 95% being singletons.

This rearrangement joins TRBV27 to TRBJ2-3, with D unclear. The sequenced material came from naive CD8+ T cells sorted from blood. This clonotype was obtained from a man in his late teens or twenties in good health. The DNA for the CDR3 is TGTGCCAGCAGTCTTTGGGCCTCCACAGATACGCAGTATTTT. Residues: CASSLWASTDTQYF.